Listed here are 21 T cell receptor beta chains from one sample, sequenced in a study of T cells in Graves' hyperthyroidism and ophthalmopathy. It was RNA transcripts that yielded the amplified TCR beta CDR3 regions. During a first-round RT-PCR of the TCR CDR3, the HTBI primer set was used. TCRdb independently ran MiXCR on the multiplex PCR reads; one entry per CDR3 protein. The table shows about 480,000 distinct CDR3 sequences, with 20% to 25% occurring only once. Sequenced: blood. The source is a woman aged 70-85 years with Graves' ophthalmopathy.

This chain links TRBV6-5 with TRBJ1-2, with 7 bases that match TRBD1. The CDR3 has 12 residues. V was clipped by 4 bases and J by 14 bases; unmatched bases: 10. Germline V gene data show CDR1 as MNHEY and CDR2 as SVGAGI. The CDR3 nucleotides are TGTGCCAGCAGTTTGTTAGGGGGCTTAATTACCTTC. As protein: CASSLLGGLITF.

This clonotype was picked up many times. V usage is TRBV2 and J usage is TRBJ1-5, with 8 bases aligning to TRBD1. This CDR3 is built from 13 residues. Germline CDR1 and CDR2: SNHLY and FYNNEI. V lost 7 bases to trimming and J lost 7 bases; unmatched junction nucleotides: 6. CDR3 in amino acids: CASTLDREQPQHF. Here the CDR3 DNA reads TGTGCCAGCACCTTGGACAGGGAACAGCCCCAGCATTTT.

This rearrangement joins TRBV24-1 to TRBJ2-1, with a tentative D call TRBD2 (5 bases). Germline-derived CDR1 and CDR2 are KGHDR and SFDVKD. There are 13 residues in the CDR3. V lost 0 bases to trimming and J lost 12 bases, with 11 bases between them. CDR3 loop: CATSDLGLRGQFF. As DNA, the CDR3 is TGTGCCACCAGTGATTTGGGACTCAGAGGGCAGTTCTTC.

As for this clonotype: A much larger clone lies a single base off, so this may be a read error. The chain's CDR3 is CSARAAGLSTEAFF. Here the CDR3 DNA reads TGCAGTGCTAGAGCTGCAGGGCTGAGCACTGAAGCTTTCTTT. The V and J genes are TRBV20-1 and TRBJ1-1; weak D call: TRBD1 (5 bases). The CDR3 is made up of 14 amino acids. The germline gives CDR1 DFQATT, CDR2 SNEGSKA (reference sequence). The V and J ends lost 1 base and 4 bases respectively, with 13 bases between them.

V is TRBV11-3 and J is TRBJ2-7, with a tentative D call TRBD1 (6 bases). With 0 bases removed from V and 1 base from J, the gap between germline ends came to 13 bases. The germline V gene has CDR1 SGHNT and CDR2 YENEEA. The CDR3 has 16 residues. CDR3 amino acids: CASSLDSATGSYEQYF. DNA of the CDR3: TGTGCCAGCAGCTTAGATTCGGCGACAGGATCCTACGAGCAGTACTTC.

The genes are TRBV18 and TRBJ2-7, with TRBD1 as a possible D gene (7 bases). CDR3 length: 15 residues. Deletions cut 2 bases from V and 6 bases from J, with 17 bases between. CDR1 is KGHSH and CDR2 is LQKENI in the germline V gene. The CDR3 loop is CASSPTGDSYREQYF. As DNA, the CDR3 is TGTGCCAGCTCACCAACAGGGGACTCCTACCGCGAGCAGTACTTC.

In its sample, this clonotype was seen a few times. V gene TRBV7-3 combines with J gene TRBJ2-1, with 7 positions matching TRBD1. CDR3 length equals 13 residues. V lost 5 bases, J lost 7 bases, and 5 bases stayed unmatched. Germline CDR1 reads SGHTA; CDR2 reads FQGTGA. CDR3 coding DNA: TGTGCCAGCAGCCCGGGGACAGCGAATGAGCAGTTCTTC. This codes for CASSPGTANEQFF.

This chain joins TRBV5-8 and TRBJ2-7; a weak D match, TRBD2 (6 bases). Germline CDR1 SGHTS, CDR2 YDEGEE. This CDR3 is 15 amino acids long. Trimming cost V 0 bases and J 5 bases, with 15 bases left between them. CDR3 loop: CASSLVAGRFHEQYF. The CDR3, as DNA: TGTGCCAGCAGCTTGGTGGCAGGGAGGTTTCACGAGCAGTACTTC.

The genes are TRBV7-6 and TRBJ2-3; the match to TRBD2 covers 9 bases. V was clipped by 8 bases and J by 0 bases; unmatched bases: 9. The CDR3 consists of 16 residues. Looked up from germline, CDR1 is SGHVS and CDR2 is FNYEAQ. The CDR3 nucleotides are TGTGCCAGCGCGGATAGCGGGAGAGCTAGCACAGATACGCAGTATTTT. Protein: CASADSGRASTDTQYF. Drawing the rest from reference TRBV7-6 and TRBJ2-3, the complete variable domain is GAGVSQSPRYKVTKRGQDVALRCDPISGHVSLYWYRQALGQGPEFLTYFNYEAQQDKSGLPNDRFSAERPEGSISTLTIQRTEQRDSAMYRCASADSGRASTDTQYFGPGTRLTVL.

The chain joins TRBV3-1 to TRBJ1-1, with D perhaps TRBD1 (5 bases). V dropped 0 bases and J dropped 10 bases, with 15 bases sitting between them. This CDR3 has 14 amino acids. Per germline, CDR1 LGHDT and CDR2 YNNKEL (reference sequence). The DNA of the CDR3 is TGTGCCAGCAGCCAAGATTGGGGGGGACGGGGAGCTTTCTTT. Translation gives CASSQDWGGRGAFF.

This clonotype was counted between two and nine times. V is TRBV5-1 and J is TRBJ2-6; D ambiguous. The V end was cut by 1 base, the J end by 0 bases, with 5 bases between. CDR3 length equals 15 residues. Germline assignment: CDR1 SGHRS and CDR2 YFSETQ. The CDR3 region has the DNA TGCGCCAGCAGCTTGCCAGGCTCTGGGGCCAACGTCCTGACTTTC. Translating gives CASSLPGSGANVLTF.

The genes are TRBV5-1 and TRBJ2-5, with D tentatively TRBD1 (7 bases). The length of the CDR3 is 15 residues. Germline V gene data show CDR1 as SGHRS and CDR2 as YFSETQ. The V end lost 0 bases, the J end lost 3 bases, and 12 bases lay between the germline ends. The CDR3: CASSLAQGGKETQYF. CDR3 in DNA: TGCGCCAGCAGCTTGGCCCAGGGGGGAAAAGAGACCCAGTACTTC.

This clonotype was counted many times. The chain is built from TRBV12-3 or TRBV12-4 and TRBJ1-2, with TRBD1 as a possible D gene (5 bases). Trimming stripped 0 bases from V and 10 bases from J, with 27 bases between. The CDR3 has 18 residues. Here the CDR3 DNA reads TGTGCCAGCAGTTTAGCGAGAGGGGCGAAGGCAGGGATTTCCGACTACACCTTC. Its translation: CASSLARGAKAGISDYTF.

This clonotype occurred many times. The chain employs TRBV10-3 and TRBJ2-7; TRBD1 is a possible D gene (7 bases). V was trimmed by 5 bases and J by 2 bases, leaving 16 bases between them. Germline lookup yields CDR1 ENHRY and CDR2 SYGVKD. The CDR3 is 15 amino acids. In DNA, the CDR3 is TGTGCCATCAGTACACGACAGGGACTTGCCTACGAGCAGTACTTC. Translation: CAISTRQGLAYEQYF.

The V gene is TRBV9, the J gene TRBJ1-5; a possible D gene is TRBD1 (5 bases). This CDR3 has 14 residues. V was shortened by 1 base and J by 7 bases, with 12 bases between the two germline ends. Germline V CDR1 and CDR2: SGDLS, YYNGEE. In DNA form, the CDR3 reads TGTGCCAGCAGCGTACAGGGCGTCGGCCAGCCCCAGCATTTT. Amino acid sequence: CASSVQGVGQPQHF.

This clonotype was counted a few times. The chain joins TRBV6-1 to TRBJ1-2; no definite D call. The CDR3 has 12 amino acids. With 5 bases removed from V and 4 bases from J, the gap between germline ends came to 8 bases. Per the germline V gene, CDR1 is MNHNS and CDR2 is SASEGT. The CDR3 region is CASSYLTYGYTF. CDR3 DNA sequence: TGTGCCAGCAGTTACCTGACCTATGGCTACACCTTC.

This chain connects TRBV6-1 to TRBJ1-6; D may be TRBD1 (5 bases). Trimming took off 5 bases at V and 5 bases at J, with 7 bases between the two ends. The CDR3 sequence is 13 residues long. CDR1 and CDR2 (germline): MNHNS, SASEGT. CDR3 bases: TGTGCCAGCAGTAGACAGAATAATTCACCCCTCCACTTT. This translates into CASSRQNNSPLHF.

This clonotype was seen a handful of times. The genes are TRBV28 and TRBJ1-3; 8 bases agree with TRBD1. The CDR3 is made up of 14 amino acids. The trim removed 5 bases at V and 3 bases at J, leaving 3 bases unmatched. CDR1 is MDHEN, CDR2 SYDVKM, per germline. Here the CDR3 DNA reads TGTGCCAGCAGTCTACAGGGGGTTGGAAACACCATATATTTT. It translates to CASSLQGVGNTIYF.

This chain connects TRBV6-1 to TRBJ2-5; 8 nucleotides agree with TRBD1. The germline CDR1 and CDR2 sequences are MNHNS and SASEGT. There are 13 residues in the CDR3. The V gene end was trimmed by 4 bases and the J gene end by 5 bases; junction bases not matched to a gene: 3. The CDR3 here is CASSVAGGETQYF. The CDR3 coding sequence is TGTGCCAGCAGTGTGGCAGGGGGCGAGACCCAGTACTTC.

The chain carries TRBV18 and TRBJ2-1, with D perhaps TRBD1 or TRBD2 (5 bases each). The germline CDR1 and CDR2 sequences are KGHSH and LQKENI. The V end was cut by 3 bases, the J end by 4 bases, with 13 bases between. The CDR3 totals 15 residues. The CDR3 coding sequence is TGTGCCAGCTCACCCCCGAGGGGTAGGTACAATGAGCAGTTCTTC. This gives the protein CASSPPRGRYNEQFF. The entire variable domain, with the rest obtained from reference TRBV18 and TRBJ2-1, is as follows: NAGVMQNPRHLVRRRGQEARLRCSPMKGHSHVYWYRQLPEEGLKFMVYLQKENIIDESGMPKERFSAEFPKEGPSILRIQQVVRGDSAAYFCASSPPRGRYNEQFFGPGTRLTVL.

The chain joins TRBV5-1 to TRBJ1-1, with D possibly TRBD1 on 5 matching bases. V lost 4 bases and J 0 bases, leaving 13 bases between the germline ends. Germline assignment: CDR1 SGHRS and CDR2 YFSETQ. The CDR3 is made up of 15 amino acids. CDR3: CASSTSRGLNTEAFF. The CDR3 DNA is TGCGCCAGCAGCACTTCTCGGGGCCTGAACACTGAAGCTTTCTTT.